This TCR beta chain emerged from a study of blood T cell repertoires in COVID-19. As for the study in general: The analysed material was cDNA or gDNA that came from T cells, B-cell-depleted T cells, or PBMCs.

The J segment lost 6 bases and the V segment lost 6 bases, leaving 3 bases of the junction unmatched. The germline V gene has CDR1 MDHEN and CDR2 SYDVKM. The CDR3 has 12 residues. Which cohort a participant joined came from the clinical history participants gave. Recovered status in Cohort 3 required two negative PCRs, clearance, or symptom resolution. Per the original data handling: The authors estimated nucleated cell counts from reference gene primer amplification. This table comes from immunoSEQ multiplex PCR, and its TCRdb copy is limited to in-frame clones, with some not included. V and J calls and clone size are copied from that table; D and trimming were computed from the DNA. The sample lists some 170,000 clones, approximately 85% occurring once.

The chain uses TRBV28 and TRBJ2-7; 9 positions match TRBD2. The sample comprised PBMCs or T cells enriched from blood (not recorded which). This clonotype was obtained from a middle-aged man who had recovered from COVID-19. CDR3: CASRLREGEQYF. The CDR3 bases are TGTGCCAGCAGGTTGCGGGAGGGCGAGCAGTACTTC.